Presented here are 8 T cell receptor beta chains from one specimen sequenced in a study of patients and donors after allogeneic stem cell transplantation. MiXCR was run by TCRdb on the RT-PCR reads, yielding one entry per CDR3 protein. Here the sample spans roughly 940,000 distinct CDR3 sequences, about a sixth being singletons. The sequenced sample was blood, either unsorted or a sorted T cell fraction (not recorded which). Every receptor here comes from a human donor who was either an allogeneic HSCT recipient or a stem cell or donor lymphocyte infusion donor (not recorded which). It is not recorded whose cells these are; they may come from a transplant donor.

The V call is TRBV7-2, the J call TRBJ2-7; tentatively, D is TRBD2 (6 bases). V was pared by 2 bases and J by 5 bases, with 16 bases between. Germline CDR1 is SGHTA and CDR2 is FQGNSA. This CDR3 is 15 amino acids long. CDR3 bases: TGTGCCAGCAGCTTAATGGGGGGACTGACTAACGAGCAGTACTTC. Amino acid sequence: CASSLMGGLTNEQYF. The full variable domain, rest sourced from reference TRBV7-2 and TRBJ2-7, is GAGVSQSPSNKVTEKGKDVELRCDPISGHTALYWYRQSLGQGLEFLIYFQGNSAPDKSGLPSDRFSAERTGGSVSTLTIQRTQQEDSAVYLCASSLMGGLTNEQYFGPGTRLTVT.

The genes are TRBV5-1 and TRBJ2-1; 11 bases agree with TRBD2. The CDR3 runs 16 residues. Germline CDR1 reads SGHRS; CDR2 reads YFSETQ. V shed 3 bases, J shed 3 bases, and the junction held 5 bases outside the gene matches. DNA for the CDR3: TGCGCCAGCAGCTCGGGACTAGCGGAGCTCTACAATGAGCAGTTCTTC. Translation: CASSSGLAELYNEQFF.

This chain links TRBV6-2 or TRBV6-3 with TRBJ2-7, with TRBD1 matching over 11 bases. V was pared by 2 bases and J by 3 bases, with 12 bases of the junction left unmatched. The germline gives CDR1 MNHEY, CDR2 SVGEGT. The CDR3 runs to 18 residues. The chain's CDR3 is CASSYGQGAGFPVYEQYF. The CDR3 DNA reads as TGTGCCAGCAGTTACGGACAGGGGGCTGGGTTTCCGGTCTACGAGCAGTACTTC.

The chain has TRBV5-1 and TRBJ2-4, with 8 nucleotides matching TRBD2. The CDR3 spans 14 residues. The ends lost 4 bases at V and 8 bases at J; junction bases unmatched: 8. Germline V gene lookup returns CDR1 SGHRS and CDR2 YFSETQ. As DNA, the CDR3 is TGCGCCAGCAGCGACCGGGCCGGGGGGGACATTCAGTACTTC. Residues: CASSDRAGGDIQYF.

The table lists this clonotype with a few counts. J is TRBJ2-3 and V is TRBV7-8, with 9 nucleotides matching TRBD2. The V and J ends lost 4 bases and 3 bases, in that order; junction bases with no gene match: 8. Germline-derived CDR1 and CDR2 are SGHVS and FQNEAQ. This CDR3 spans 16 amino acids. The CDR3 DNA is TGTGCCAGCAGCTGGATGACTAGCGGTAGGACAGATACGCAGTATTTT. It is translated as CASSWMTSGRTDTQYF. Looking up the rest from reference TRBV7-8 and TRBJ2-3 gives the full variable domain: GAGVSQSPRYKVAKRGQDVALRCDPISGHVSLFWYQQALGQGPEFLTYFQNEAQLDKSGLPSDRFFAERPEGSVSTLKIQRTQQEDSAVYLCASSWMTSGRTDTQYFGPGTRLTVL.

A few counts support this clonotype. V gene TRBV10-3 combines with J gene TRBJ2-3; no reliable D call. The CDR3 contains 13 residues. Trimming pared 6 bases from V and 4 bases from J, leaving 11 bases between. In germline, CDR1 is ENHRY, CDR2 SYGVKD. The CDR3: CAISRLIPDTQYF. CDR3 DNA sequence: TGTGCCATCAGCCGGCTGATCCCAGATACGCAGTATTTT.

This clonotype occurred once. The chain employs TRBV11-1 and TRBJ1-1; the D gene is possibly TRBD1 (5 bases). The V gene's germline CDR1 is SGHAT and CDR2 FQDESV (reference sequence). The CDR3 is made up of 14 amino acids. V lost 2 bases and J 6 bases, leaving 13 bases between the germline ends. In DNA, the CDR3 is TGTGCCAGCAGCTTATTACGGGGCTCCCCTGAAGCTTTCTTT. This sequence encodes CASSLLRGSPEAFF.

V is TRBV20-1 and J is TRBJ1-5; 9 bases agree with TRBD1. The CDR3 runs 17 residues. The germline CDR1 and CDR2 sequences are DFQATT and SNEGSKA (reference sequence). V lost 6 bases to trimming and J lost 0 bases; unmatched junction nucleotides: 12. The CDR3 spells CSAGRTGGTDSNQPQHF. The DNA for the CDR3 is TGCAGTGCCGGAAGAACAGGGGGCACCGATAGCAATCAGCCCCAGCATTTT.